These 13 T cell receptor beta chains were sequenced from one sample in a study of spatial heterogeneity in lung cancer. Time point denoted: blood at routine non-recurrence follow-up after resection. The study sequenced unsorted whole RNA from tumor, nontumor lung or frozen PBMC. TCRdb reprocessed the 5' RACE reads with MiXCR, giving one entry per CDR3 protein. The sample has around 110,000 distinct CDR3 sequences; 12% are singletons. The source material was PBMCs, sampled at follow-up. The receptor set was obtained from a male donor with early-stage non-small cell lung cancer.

In this sample, this clonotype turned up a few times. The V call is TRBV11-2, the J call TRBJ2-3; 12 bases are a match to TRBD1. J gave up 3 bases and V 4 bases, and 5 bases lay outside the gene matches. CDR3 length equals 16 residues. Per the germline V gene, CDR1 is SGHAT and CDR2 is FQNNGV. The CDR3 here is CASSSGTGGGTDTQYF. Here the CDR3 DNA reads TGTGCCAGCAGCTCCGGGACAGGGGGCGGAACAGATACGCAGTATTTT.

This clonotype was seen only a few times. The limits of the CDR3 on the DNA are not certain, so only TCRdb's listed CDR3 is given. The CDR3 is CASSFGAGELFF. This chain joins TRBV7-9 and TRBJ2-2. The CDR3 comprises 12 residues, both ends counted. The germline gives CDR1 SEHNR, CDR2 FQNEAQ (reference sequence).

The CDR3 DNA reads TGTGCCAGCAGCCAAGTGGCAGGGGGAACGGAAGCTTTCTTT. Translation gives CASSQVAGGTEAFF. J is TRBJ1-1 and V is TRBV3-1, with 7 nucleotides matching TRBD1. This CDR3 region has 14 residues. CDR1 is LGHDT and CDR2 is YNNKEL in the germline V gene (reference sequence). With V trimmed by 1 base and J by 8 bases, 7 bases remained unmatched.

This clonotype was found a few times. The chain combines TRBV28 with TRBJ2-3; D unclear. V was clipped by 2 bases and J by 7 bases, with 19 bases between them. The CDR3 has 16 amino acids. Germline CDR1 is MDHEN and CDR2 is SYDVKM. The CDR3 nucleotides read TGTGCCAGCAGTTTAACCCTGCCGCTCCGGATGAATACGCAGTATTTT. Translating gives CASSLTLPLRMNTQYF.

About this clonotype itself: Here the CDR3 omits its conserved ending phenylalanine or tryptophan, so a read error is the likely source. The gene calls are TRBV7-9 and TRBJ2-5; maybe TRBD1 (6 bases). Germline-derived CDR1 and CDR2 are SEHNR and FQNEAQ (reference sequence). V lost 5 bases and J lost 4, with 11 bases in between. The CDR3 length is 13 residues. This CDR3 reads CASSQDRRETQYS. The CDR3 DNA sequence: TGTGCCAGCAGCCAGGACAGACGAGAGACCCAGTACTCC.

The sample holds a few counts of this clonotype. The rearrangement uses TRBV9 and TRBJ2-7, with D hard to call. The V end was cut by 4 bases, the J end by 0 bases, with 11 bases between. There are 14 residues in the CDR3. The germline V gene has CDR1 SGDLS and CDR2 YYNGEE. CDR3 DNA sequence: TGTGCCAGCAGCAAAACAGAGAGCTCCTACGAGCAGTACTTC. As protein: CASSKTESSYEQYF.

This clonotype has more than one count but fewer than ten. V usage is TRBV4-2 and J usage is TRBJ2-2; a weak D match, TRBD2 (6 bases). From germline, CDR1 is LGHNA and CDR2 YNFKEQ. CDR3 length: 13 residues. The ends were cut back, 3 bases at V and 7 bases at J, with 9 bases in the middle. CDR3 in amino acids: CASSQREVGELFF. In nucleotides, the CDR3 is TGTGCCAGCAGCCAGAGGGAGGTCGGGGAGCTGTTTTTT.

Only a few counts were recorded for this clonotype. This chain joins TRBV11-2 and TRBJ2-1; D is possibly TRBD1 (5 bases). The CDR3 covers 12 residues. The V end was cut by 0 bases, the J end by 10 bases, with 7 bases between. Germline V gene data show CDR1 as SGHAT and CDR2 as FQNNGV. This CDR3 is CASSLERQEQFF. The CDR3 DNA reads as TGTGCCAGCAGCTTAGAAAGACAGGAGCAGTTCTTC.

The sample holds a few counts of this clonotype. The V gene is TRBV29-1, the J gene TRBJ2-3, with 7 positions matching TRBD2. The J segment lost 9 bases and the V segment lost 1 base, leaving 7 bases of the junction unmatched. This CDR3 has 13 amino acids. Germline V gives CDR1 SQVTM, CDR2 ANQGSEA. CDR3: CSVEVGGGATQYF. In nucleotides, the CDR3 is TGCAGCGTTGAAGTTGGCGGGGGAGCGACGCAGTATTTT.

This clonotype was counted ten times or more. This chain uses TRBV7-9 with TRBJ1-2; 9 bases are a match to TRBD1. The V gene's germline CDR1 is SEHNR and CDR2 FQNEAQ (reference sequence). With V trimmed by 5 bases and J by 5 bases, 6 bases remained unmatched. The CDR3 length is 14 residues. The CDR3 reads CASSPGTGMYGYTF. CDR3 in DNA: TGTGCCAGCAGCCCCGGGACAGGGATGTATGGCTACACCTTC.

This clonotype came up many times. The chain employs TRBV10-2 and TRBJ1-5; a possible D gene is TRBD1 (6 bases). The V gene lost 7 bases and the J gene lost 5 bases, with 12 bases spanning the gap. The CDR3 spans 13 residues. The germline V gene encodes CDR1 WSHSY and CDR2 SAAADI. In DNA, the CDR3 is TGCGCCAGCAATACAGGGAAGGATCAGCCCCAGCATTTT. Translation gives CASNTGKDQPQHF.

This clonotype was picked up a small number of times. CDR3 amino acids: CASWATGYAEAFF. DNA for the CDR3: TGTGCCAGCTGGGCCACAGGGTACGCTGAAGCTTTCTTT. The V gene is TRBV6-5, the J gene TRBJ1-1; possible D gene TRBD1, 6 bases. Trimming shortened V by 8 bases and J by 6 bases, and 16 bases separated the two germline ends. The CDR3 extends over 13 amino acids. The germline CDR1 and CDR2 sequences are MNHEY and SVGAGI.

This clonotype came up many times. The V and J genes are TRBV20-1 and TRBJ2-1, with D possibly being TRBD2 (6 bases). Looked up from germline, CDR1 is DFQATT and CDR2 is SNEGSKA (reference sequence). This CDR3 is built from 13 residues. The ends were cut back, 3 bases at V and 7 bases at J, with 13 bases in the middle. The CDR3: CSASLGGGNEQFF. The CDR3 DNA is TGCAGTGCTAGCCTGGGGGGTGGGAATGAGCAGTTCTTC.